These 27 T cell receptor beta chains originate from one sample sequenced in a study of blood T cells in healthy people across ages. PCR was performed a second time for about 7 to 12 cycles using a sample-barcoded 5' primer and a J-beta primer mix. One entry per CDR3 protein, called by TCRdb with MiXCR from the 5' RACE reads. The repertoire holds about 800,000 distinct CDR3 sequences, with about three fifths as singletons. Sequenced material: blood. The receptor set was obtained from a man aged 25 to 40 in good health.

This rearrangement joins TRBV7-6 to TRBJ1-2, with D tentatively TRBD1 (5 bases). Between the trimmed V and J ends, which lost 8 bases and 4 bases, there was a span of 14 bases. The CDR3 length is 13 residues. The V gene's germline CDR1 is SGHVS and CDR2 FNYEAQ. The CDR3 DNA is TGTGCCAGCGGCATAGACAGCAGCTATGGCTACACCTTC. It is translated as CASGIDSSYGYTF.

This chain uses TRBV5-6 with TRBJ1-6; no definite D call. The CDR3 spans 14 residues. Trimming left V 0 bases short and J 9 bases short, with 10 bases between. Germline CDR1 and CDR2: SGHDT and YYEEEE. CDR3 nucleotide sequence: TGTGCCAGCAGCTTGGACGGCATGGTTTCACCCCTCCACTTT. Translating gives CASSLDGMVSPLHF.

The CDR3 sequence: CASSQETGKGAGGYTF. For the CDR3, the DNA is TGTGCCAGCAGCCAAGAAACAGGAAAGGGGGCAGGGGGCTACACCTTC. The rearrangement uses TRBV3-1 and TRBJ1-2; 7 nucleotides align to TRBD1. There are 16 residues in the CDR3. V was clipped by 0 bases and J by 8 bases; unmatched bases: 12. Germline V gene sequence: CDR1 LGHDT, CDR2 YNNKEL (reference sequence).

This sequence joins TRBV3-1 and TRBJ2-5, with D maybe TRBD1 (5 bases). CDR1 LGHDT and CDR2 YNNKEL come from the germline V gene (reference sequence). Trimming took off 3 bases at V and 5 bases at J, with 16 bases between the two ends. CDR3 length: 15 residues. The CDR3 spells CASSQGPTLRETQYF. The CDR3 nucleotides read TGTGCCAGCAGCCAGGGGCCAACGCTCAGGGAGACCCAGTACTTC.

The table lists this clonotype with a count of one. The CDR3 DNA sequence: TGTGCCAGCAGTTCAGGACAGGGTTTCAATGAGCAGTTCTTC. Translated, it gives CASSSGQGFNEQFF. The V and J genes are TRBV6-5 and TRBJ2-1; 8 nucleotides align to TRBD1. The germline V gene encodes CDR1 MNHEY and CDR2 SVGAGI. V shed 4 bases, J shed 6 bases, and the junction held 5 bases outside the gene matches. CDR3 length equals 14 residues.

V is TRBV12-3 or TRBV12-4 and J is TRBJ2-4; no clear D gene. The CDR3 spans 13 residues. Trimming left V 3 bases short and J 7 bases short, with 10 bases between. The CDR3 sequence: CASSFQDRNIQYF. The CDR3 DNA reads TGTGCCAGCAGTTTCCAGGATCGGAACATTCAGTACTTC.

Here the CDR3 DNA reads TGCAGTGCTACCCTAACCATGGGGGAGACCCAGTACTTC. This translates into CSATLTMGETQYF. The chain employs TRBV20-1 and TRBJ2-7, with D unclear. The end of the DNA aligns better with TRBJ2-5, so the J call may be wrong. CDR1 and CDR2 (germline): DFQATT, SNEGSKA (reference sequence). CDR3 length: 13 residues.

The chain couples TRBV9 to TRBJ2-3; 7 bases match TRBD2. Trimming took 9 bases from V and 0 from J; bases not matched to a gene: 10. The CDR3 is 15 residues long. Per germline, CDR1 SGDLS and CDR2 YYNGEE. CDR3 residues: CATSSGDRSTDTQYF. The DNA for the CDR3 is TGTGCCACCTCTAGCGGCGACCGTAGCACAGATACGCAGTATTTT.

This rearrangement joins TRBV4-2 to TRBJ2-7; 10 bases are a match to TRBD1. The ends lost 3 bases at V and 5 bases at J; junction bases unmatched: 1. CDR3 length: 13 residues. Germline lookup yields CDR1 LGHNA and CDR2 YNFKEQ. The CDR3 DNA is TGTGCCAGCAGCCAGGGGACAGGGGACGAGCAGTACTTC. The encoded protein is CASSQGTGDEQYF.

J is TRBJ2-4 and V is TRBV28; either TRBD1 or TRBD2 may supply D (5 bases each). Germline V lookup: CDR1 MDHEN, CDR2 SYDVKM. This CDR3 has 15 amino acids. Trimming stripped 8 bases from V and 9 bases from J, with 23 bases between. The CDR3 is CASGSQSGRKVIQYF. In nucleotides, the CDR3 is TGTGCCAGCGGAAGTCAATCGGGACGAAAAGTCATTCAGTACTTC.

This chain's CDR3 is CASSQEESETQYF. In DNA form, the CDR3 reads TGCGCCAGCAGCCAAGAGGAGTCAGAGACCCAGTACTTC. The chain joins TRBV4-1 to TRBJ2-5; D is unclear. The CDR3 spans 13 residues. Per the germline V gene, CDR1 is MGHRA and CDR2 is YSYEKL. V was cut by 0 bases and J by 4 bases, with 6 bases left in between.

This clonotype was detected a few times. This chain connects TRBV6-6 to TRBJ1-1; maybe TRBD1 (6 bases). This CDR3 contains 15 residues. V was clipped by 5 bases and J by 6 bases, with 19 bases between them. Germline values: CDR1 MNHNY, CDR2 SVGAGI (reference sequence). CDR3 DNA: TGTGCCAGCAGTCCGTTTACAGGGTCCTCTCCTGAAGCTTTCTTT. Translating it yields CASSPFTGSSPEAFF.

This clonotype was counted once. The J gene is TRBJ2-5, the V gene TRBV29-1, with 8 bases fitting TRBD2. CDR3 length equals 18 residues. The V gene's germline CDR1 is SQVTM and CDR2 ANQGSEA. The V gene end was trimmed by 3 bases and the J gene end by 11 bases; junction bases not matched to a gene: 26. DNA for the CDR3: TGCAGCGTTGAGGCGGCAGGGAATAAGCGGGAGTATTACAATGAGCAGTACTTC. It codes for CSVEAAGNKREYYNEQYF.

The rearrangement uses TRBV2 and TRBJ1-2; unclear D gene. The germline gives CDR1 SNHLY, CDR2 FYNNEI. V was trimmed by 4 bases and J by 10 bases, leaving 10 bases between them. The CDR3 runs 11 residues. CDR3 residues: CASSASWIYTF. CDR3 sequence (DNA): TGTGCCAGCAGTGCAAGCTGGATCTACACCTTC.

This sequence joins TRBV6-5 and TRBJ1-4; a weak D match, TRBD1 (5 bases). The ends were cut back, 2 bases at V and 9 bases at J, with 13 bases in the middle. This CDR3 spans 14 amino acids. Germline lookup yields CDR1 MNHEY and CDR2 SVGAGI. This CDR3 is CASSYTRDGQKLFF. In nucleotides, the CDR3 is TGTGCCAGCAGTTACACCAGGGACGGTCAAAAACTGTTTTTT.

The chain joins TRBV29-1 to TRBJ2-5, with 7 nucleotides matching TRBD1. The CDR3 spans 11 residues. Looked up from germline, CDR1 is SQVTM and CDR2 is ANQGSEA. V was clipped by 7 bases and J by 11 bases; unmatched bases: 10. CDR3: CSATGVDEQYF. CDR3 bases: TGCAGCGCTACAGGGGTCGATGAGCAGTACTTC.

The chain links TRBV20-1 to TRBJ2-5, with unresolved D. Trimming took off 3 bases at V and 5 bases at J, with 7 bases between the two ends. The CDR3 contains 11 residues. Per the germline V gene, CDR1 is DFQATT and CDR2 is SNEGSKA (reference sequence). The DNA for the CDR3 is TGCAGTGCTAGCCAGTCCGAGACCCAGTACTTC. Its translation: CSASQSETQYF.

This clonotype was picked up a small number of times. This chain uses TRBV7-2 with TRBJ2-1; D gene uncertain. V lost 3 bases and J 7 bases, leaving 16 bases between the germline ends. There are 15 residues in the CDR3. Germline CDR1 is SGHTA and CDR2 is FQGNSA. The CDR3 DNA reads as TGTGCCAGCAGCTTTAGTATCCTCGTTCAGAATGAGCAGTTCTTC. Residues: CASSFSILVQNEQFF.

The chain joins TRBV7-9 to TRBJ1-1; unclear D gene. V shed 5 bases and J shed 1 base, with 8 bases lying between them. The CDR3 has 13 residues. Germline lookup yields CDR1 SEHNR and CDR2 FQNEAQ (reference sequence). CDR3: CASSVEANTEAFF. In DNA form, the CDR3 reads TGTGCCAGCAGCGTAGAGGCGAACACTGAAGCTTTCTTT.

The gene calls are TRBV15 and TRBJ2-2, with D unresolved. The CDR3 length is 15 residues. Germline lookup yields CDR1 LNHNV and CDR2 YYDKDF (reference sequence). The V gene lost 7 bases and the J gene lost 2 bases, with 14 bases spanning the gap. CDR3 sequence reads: CATNPRLANTGELFF. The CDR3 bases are TGTGCCACCAATCCCCGATTAGCTAACACCGGGGAGCTGTTTTTT.

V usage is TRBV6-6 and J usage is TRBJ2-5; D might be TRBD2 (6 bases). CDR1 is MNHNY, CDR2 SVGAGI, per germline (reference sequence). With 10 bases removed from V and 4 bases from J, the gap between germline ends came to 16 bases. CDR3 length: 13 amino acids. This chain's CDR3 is CATQGGGGETQYF. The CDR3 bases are TGTGCCACCCAGGGAGGTGGCGGAGAGACCCAGTACTTC.

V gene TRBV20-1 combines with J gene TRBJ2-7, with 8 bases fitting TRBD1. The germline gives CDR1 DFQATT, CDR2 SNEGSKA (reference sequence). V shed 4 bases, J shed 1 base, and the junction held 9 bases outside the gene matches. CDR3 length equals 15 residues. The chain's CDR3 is CSATMPTGVSYEQYF. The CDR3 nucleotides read TGCAGTGCTACCATGCCGACAGGGGTTTCCTACGAGCAGTACTTC.

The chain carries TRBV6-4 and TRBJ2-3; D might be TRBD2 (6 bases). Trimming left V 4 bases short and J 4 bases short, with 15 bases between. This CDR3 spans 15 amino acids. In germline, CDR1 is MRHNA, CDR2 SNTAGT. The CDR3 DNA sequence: TGTGCCAGCAGTGTAGACGGCGGGACCGCAGATACGCAGTATTTT. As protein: CASSVDGGTADTQYF.

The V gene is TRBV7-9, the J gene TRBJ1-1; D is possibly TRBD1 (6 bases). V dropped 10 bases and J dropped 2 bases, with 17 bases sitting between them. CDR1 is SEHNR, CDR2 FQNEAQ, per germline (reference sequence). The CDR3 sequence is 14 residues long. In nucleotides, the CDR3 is TGTGCCACTAACGGACGGGACACTAACACTGAAGCTTTCTTT. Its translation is CATNGRDTNTEAFF.

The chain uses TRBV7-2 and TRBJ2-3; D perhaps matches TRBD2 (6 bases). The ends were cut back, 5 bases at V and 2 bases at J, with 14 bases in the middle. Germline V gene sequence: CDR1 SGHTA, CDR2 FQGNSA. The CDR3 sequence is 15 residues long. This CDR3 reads CASSAVAGNTDTQYF. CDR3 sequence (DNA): TGTGCCAGCAGCGCCGTGGCGGGGAACACAGATACGCAGTATTTT.

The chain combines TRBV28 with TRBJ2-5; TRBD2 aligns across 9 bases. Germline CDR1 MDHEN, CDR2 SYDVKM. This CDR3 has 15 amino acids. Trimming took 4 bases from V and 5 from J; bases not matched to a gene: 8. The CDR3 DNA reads TGTGCCAGCAGTTCCGGGACTAGCCTCCGGGAGACCCAGTACTTC. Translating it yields CASSSGTSLRETQYF.

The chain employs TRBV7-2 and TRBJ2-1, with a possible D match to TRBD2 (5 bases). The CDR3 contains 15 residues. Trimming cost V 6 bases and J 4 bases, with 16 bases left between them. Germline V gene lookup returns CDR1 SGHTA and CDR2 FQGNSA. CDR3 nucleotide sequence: TGTGCCAGCAGTCAGCGGACCCTTATTTACAATGAGCAGTTCTTC. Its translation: CASSQRTLIYNEQFF.